This T cell receptor (beta chain) comes out of a study of cytomegalovirus exposure and HLA in healthy donors. Both 60 Vbeta primers and 13 Jbeta primers went into the PCR. Sequencing used immunoSEQ multiplex PCR; TCRdb keeps in-frame clones, though not all of them. This table holds about 190,000 clones, roughly 74% found once. Germline V lookup: CDR1 MNHEY, CDR2 SVGAGI. V dropped 2 bases and J dropped 6; count of bases not matched to a gene: 5. This CDR3 comprises 14 residues. The sequence derives from a woman in her twenties or thirties in good health and CMV-seropositive. The sample taken for sequencing was PBMCs. The chain is built from TRBV6-5 and TRBJ2-7, with 9 bases lining up with TRBD1. In nucleotides, the CDR3 is TGTGCCAGCAGTTACGGGACAGGGTATCGCGAGCAGTACTTC. Its protein is CASSYGTGYREQYF.